The entry that follows covers one T cell receptor beta chain sequence. The sample belongs to a study of blood T cell repertoires in COVID-19. About the research overall: Samples taken during acute and convalescent COVID-19 were collected in the United States, Italy and Spain. Nucleic acid was either cDNA or gDNA, and it came from T cells, B-cell-depleted T cells, or PBMCs.

The CDR3 is made up of 12 amino acids. Trimming removed 1 base from V and 5 bases from J, with 5 bases in between. Germline values: CDR1 LGHDT, CDR2 YNNKEL (reference sequence). Per the authors' pipeline: The authors estimated nucleated cell counts from reference gene primer amplification. Repertoires were generated with immunoSEQ multiplex PCR, while TCRdb's copy carries only in-frame clones and drops some. That table supplies the V and J calls and clone size; D and trimming were determined from the DNA. The sample shows tens of thousands of clones, about 80% of them seen only once. This chain uses TRBV3-1 (or the pseudogene TRBV3-2) with TRBJ1-1; D is unresolved. This receptor was taken from a human donor in a cohort sampled during active COVID-19. The source material was peripheral blood. As DNA, the CDR3 is TGTGCCAGCAGCCAAGCGAGGACTGAAGCTTTCTTT. This codes for CASSQARTEAFF.